Given below is one T cell receptor beta chain in context. Clones were read by immunoSEQ multiplex PCR, and TCRdb kept only the in-frame ones, dropping some. Of tens of thousands of clones in the sample, over 75% were seen once. CDR3 length: 15 amino acids. CDR1 SGHTA and CDR2 FQGNSA come from the germline V gene. Trimming at V came to 5 bases and at J to 7 bases, leaving 11 bases not matched to a gene. This entry is derived from a study of OX40 agonist ivuxolimab in advanced cancers. The chain links TRBV7-2 to TRBJ1-2, with 9 nucleotides matching TRBD1. The sample in question was CD4+ or CD8+ T cells sorted from blood, obtained in a trial of the OX40 agonist ivuxolimab. The TCR comes from an adult with an advanced solid tumor such as melanoma, head and neck, liver or kidney cancer. The DNA for the CDR3 is TGTGCCAGCAGCCCGGGACAGGGCTGGGTTGGTGGCTACACCTTC. Encoded protein: CASSPGQGWVGGYTF.